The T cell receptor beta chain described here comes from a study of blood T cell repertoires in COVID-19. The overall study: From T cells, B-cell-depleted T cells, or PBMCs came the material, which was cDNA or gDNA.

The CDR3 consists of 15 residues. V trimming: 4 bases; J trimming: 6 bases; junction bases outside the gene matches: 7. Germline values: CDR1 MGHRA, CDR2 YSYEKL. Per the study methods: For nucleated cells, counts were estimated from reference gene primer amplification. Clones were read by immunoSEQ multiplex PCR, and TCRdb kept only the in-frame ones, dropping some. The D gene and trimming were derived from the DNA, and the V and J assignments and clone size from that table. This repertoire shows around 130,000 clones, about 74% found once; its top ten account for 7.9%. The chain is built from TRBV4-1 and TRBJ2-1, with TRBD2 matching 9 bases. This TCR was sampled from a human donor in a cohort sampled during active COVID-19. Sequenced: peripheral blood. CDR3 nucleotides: TGCGCCAGCAGCCGTAGCGGGGGAGATCTCAATGAGCAGTTCTTC. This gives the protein CASSRSGGDLNEQFF.